This T cell receptor (beta chain) was observed in a study of blood T cell repertoires in COVID-19. Study as a whole: Italy, Spain and the United States were the sources of the convalescent and acute COVID-19 samples. T cells, B-cell-depleted T cells, or PBMCs provided the cDNA or gDNA that served as material.

Authors' analysis steps: Reference gene primer amplification gave estimated nucleated cell counts. Assay used: immunoSEQ multiplex PCR; TCRdb lists only in-frame clones, some missing. That table gives V, J and clone size, and the DNA gave D and trimming. The sample has 130,000 or so clones, 88% seen once; the top ten hold roughly 2.2%. The CDR3 runs to 14 residues. Germline CDR1 is WSHSY and CDR2 is SAAADI. The V end lost 7 bases, the J end lost 1 base, and 13 bases lay between the germline ends. Source material: peripheral blood. The TCR sequence derives from a man aged 70 or older with active COVID-19. The chain recombines TRBV10-2 with TRBJ2-5; the D gene is possibly TRBD2 (6 bases). This CDR3 reads CASTRGGAQETQYF. CDR3 nucleotides: TGCGCCAGCACCCGCGGCGGGGCCCAAGAGACCCAGTACTTC.